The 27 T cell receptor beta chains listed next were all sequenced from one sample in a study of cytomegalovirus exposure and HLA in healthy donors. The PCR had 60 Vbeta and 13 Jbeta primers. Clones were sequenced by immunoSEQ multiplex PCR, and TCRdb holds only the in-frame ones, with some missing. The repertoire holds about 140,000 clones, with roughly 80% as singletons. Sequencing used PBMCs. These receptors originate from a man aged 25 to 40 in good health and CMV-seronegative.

The CDR3 region has the DNA TGTGCCAGCAGCCGTGACAGTTCCTACAATGAGCAGTTCTTC. Its translation: CASSRDSSYNEQFF. V gene TRBV11-2 combines with J gene TRBJ2-1; D possibly corresponds to TRBD1 (5 bases). The CDR3 runs 14 residues. The V gene lost 5 bases and the J gene lost 1 base, with 9 bases spanning the gap. Germline V CDR1 and CDR2: SGHAT, FQNNGV.

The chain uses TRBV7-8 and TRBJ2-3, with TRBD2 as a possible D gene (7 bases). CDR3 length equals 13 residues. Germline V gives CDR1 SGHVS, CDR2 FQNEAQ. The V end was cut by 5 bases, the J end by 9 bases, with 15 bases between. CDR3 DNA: TGTGCCAGCAGCCCTAGGGAGGGGGGGACGCAGTATTTT. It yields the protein CASSPREGGTQYF.

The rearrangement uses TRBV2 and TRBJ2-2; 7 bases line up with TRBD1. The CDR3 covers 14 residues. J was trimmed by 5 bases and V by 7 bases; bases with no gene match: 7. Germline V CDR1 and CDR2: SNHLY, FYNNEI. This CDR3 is CASTRDRATGELFF. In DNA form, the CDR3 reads TGTGCCAGCACACGAGACAGGGCGACCGGGGAGCTGTTTTTT.

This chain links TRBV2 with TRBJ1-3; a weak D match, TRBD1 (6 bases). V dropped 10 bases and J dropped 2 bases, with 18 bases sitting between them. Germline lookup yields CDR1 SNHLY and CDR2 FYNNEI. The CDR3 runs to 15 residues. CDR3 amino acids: CATGGAGRAGNTIYF. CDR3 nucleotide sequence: TGTGCCACCGGGGGGGCCGGAAGGGCTGGAAACACCATATATTTT.

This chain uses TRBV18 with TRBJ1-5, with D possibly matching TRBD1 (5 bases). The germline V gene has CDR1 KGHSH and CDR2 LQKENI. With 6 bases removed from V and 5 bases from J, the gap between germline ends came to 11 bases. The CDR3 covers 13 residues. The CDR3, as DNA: TGTGCCAGCTCTGTGGCAGGGCATCAGCCCCAGCATTTT. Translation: CASSVAGHQPQHF. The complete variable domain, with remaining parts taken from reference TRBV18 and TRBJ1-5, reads NAGVMQNPRHLVRRRGQEARLRCSPMKGHSHVYWYRQLPEEGLKFMVYLQKENIIDESGMPKERFSAEFPKEGPSILRIQQVVRGDSAAYFCASSVAGHQPQHFGDGTRLSIL.

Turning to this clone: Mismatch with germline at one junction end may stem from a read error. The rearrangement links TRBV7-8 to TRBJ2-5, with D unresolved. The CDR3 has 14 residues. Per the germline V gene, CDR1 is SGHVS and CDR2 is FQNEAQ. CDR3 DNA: TGTGCCAGCAGCTTAATTGGGCGCCAAGTGACCCAGTACTTC. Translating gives CASSLIGRQVTQYF. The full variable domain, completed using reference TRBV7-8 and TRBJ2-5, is GAGVSQSPRYKVAKRGQDVALRCDPISGHVSLFWYQQALGQGPEFLTYFQNEAQLDKSGLPSDRFFAERPEGSVSTLKIQRTQQEDSAVYLCASSLIGRQVTQYFGPGTRLLVL.

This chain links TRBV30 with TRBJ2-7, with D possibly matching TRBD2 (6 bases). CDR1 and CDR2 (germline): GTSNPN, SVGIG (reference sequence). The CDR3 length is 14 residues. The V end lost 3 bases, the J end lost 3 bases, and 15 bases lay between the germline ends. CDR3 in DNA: TGTGCCTGGAGAGGGCCGGGACTTCGCTACGAGCAGTACTTC. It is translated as CAWRGPGLRYEQYF.

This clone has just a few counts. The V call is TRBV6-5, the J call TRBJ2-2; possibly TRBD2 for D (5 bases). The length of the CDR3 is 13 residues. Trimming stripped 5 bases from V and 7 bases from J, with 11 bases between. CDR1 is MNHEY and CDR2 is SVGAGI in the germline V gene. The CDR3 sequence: CASSRDLNGELFF. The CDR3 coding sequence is TGTGCCAGCAGTCGGGATCTCAACGGGGAGCTGTTTTTT.

Written as DNA, the CDR3 is TGTGCCAGCAGGTCTCGGACTATAGATACGCAGTATTTT. Translating gives CASRSRTIDTQYF. V is TRBV7-2 and J is TRBJ2-3, with D perhaps TRBD2 (6 bases). With 6 bases removed from V and 5 bases from J, the gap between germline ends came to 12 bases. In germline, CDR1 is SGHTA, CDR2 FQGNSA. The CDR3 has 13 amino acids.

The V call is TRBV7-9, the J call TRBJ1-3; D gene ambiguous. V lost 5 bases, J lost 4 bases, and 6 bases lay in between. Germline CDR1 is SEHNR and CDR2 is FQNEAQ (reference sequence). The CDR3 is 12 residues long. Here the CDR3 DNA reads TGTGCCAGCAGCCCTTCCGGAAACACCATATATTTT. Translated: CASSPSGNTIYF.

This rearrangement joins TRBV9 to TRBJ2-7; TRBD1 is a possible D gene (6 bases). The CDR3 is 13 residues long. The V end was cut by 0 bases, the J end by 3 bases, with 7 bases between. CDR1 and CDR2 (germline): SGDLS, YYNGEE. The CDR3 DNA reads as TGTGCCAGCAGCGTAGAACAGGGCTACGAGCAGTACTTC. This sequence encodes CASSVEQGYEQYF.

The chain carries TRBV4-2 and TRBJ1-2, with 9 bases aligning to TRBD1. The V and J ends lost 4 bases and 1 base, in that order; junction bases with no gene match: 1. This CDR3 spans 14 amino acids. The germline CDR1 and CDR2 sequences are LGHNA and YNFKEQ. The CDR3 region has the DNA TGTGCCAGCAGCCCGGACAGGGGTAACTATGGCTACACCTTC. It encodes CASSPDRGNYGYTF.

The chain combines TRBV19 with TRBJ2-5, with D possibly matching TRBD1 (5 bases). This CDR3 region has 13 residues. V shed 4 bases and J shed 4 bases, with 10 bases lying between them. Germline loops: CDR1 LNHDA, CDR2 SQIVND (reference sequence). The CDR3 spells CASSKGQIETQYF. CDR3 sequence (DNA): TGTGCCAGTAGTAAGGGGCAGATAGAGACCCAGTACTTC.

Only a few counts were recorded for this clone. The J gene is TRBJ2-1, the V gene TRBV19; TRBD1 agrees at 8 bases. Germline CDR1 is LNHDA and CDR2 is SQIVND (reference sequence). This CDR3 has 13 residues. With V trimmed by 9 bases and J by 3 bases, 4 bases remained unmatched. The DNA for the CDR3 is TGTGCCAGCGGACAGGGAAACTACAATGAGCAGTTCTTC. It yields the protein CASGQGNYNEQFF.

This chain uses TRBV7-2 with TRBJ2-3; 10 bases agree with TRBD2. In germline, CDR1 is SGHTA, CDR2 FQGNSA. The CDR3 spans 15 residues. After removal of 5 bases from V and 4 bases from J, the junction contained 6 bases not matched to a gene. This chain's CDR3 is CASSPSGSIADTQYF. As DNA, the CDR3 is TGTGCCAGCAGCCCTAGCGGGAGTATCGCAGATACGCAGTATTTT.

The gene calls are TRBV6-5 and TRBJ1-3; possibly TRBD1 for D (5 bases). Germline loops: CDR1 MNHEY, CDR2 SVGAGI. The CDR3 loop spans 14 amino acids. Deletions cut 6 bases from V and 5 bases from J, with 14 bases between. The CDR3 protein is CASRPGQGRNTIYF. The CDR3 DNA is TGTGCCAGCAGGCCCGGGCAGGGCCGAAACACCATATATTTT.

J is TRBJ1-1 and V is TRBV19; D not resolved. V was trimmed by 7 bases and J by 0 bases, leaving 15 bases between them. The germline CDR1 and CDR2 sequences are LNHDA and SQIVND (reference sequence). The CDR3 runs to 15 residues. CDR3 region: CASKRNSIVNTEAFF. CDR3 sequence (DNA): TGTGCCAGTAAGAGAAACAGTATCGTGAACACTGAAGCTTTCTTT. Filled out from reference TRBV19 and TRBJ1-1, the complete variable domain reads DGGITQSPKYLFRKEGQNVTLSCEQNLNHDAMYWYRQDPGQGLRLIYYSQIVNDFQKGDIAEGYSVSREKKESFPLTVTSAQKNPTAFYLCASKRNSIVNTEAFFGQGTRLTVV.

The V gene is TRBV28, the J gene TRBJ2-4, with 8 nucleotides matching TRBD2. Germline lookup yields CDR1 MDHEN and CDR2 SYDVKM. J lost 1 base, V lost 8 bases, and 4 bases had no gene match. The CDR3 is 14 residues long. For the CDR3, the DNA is TGTGCCAGCGGCCCGGGGGGGGCCAAAAACATTCAGTACTTC. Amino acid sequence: CASGPGGAKNIQYF.

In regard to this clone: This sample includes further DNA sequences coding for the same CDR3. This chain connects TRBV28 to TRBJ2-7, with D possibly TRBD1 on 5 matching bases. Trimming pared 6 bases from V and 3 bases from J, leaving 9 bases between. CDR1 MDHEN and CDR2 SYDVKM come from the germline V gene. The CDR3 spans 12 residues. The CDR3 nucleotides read TGTGCCAGCAGGACAGTACTCTACGAGCAGTACTTC. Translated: CASRTVLYEQYF.

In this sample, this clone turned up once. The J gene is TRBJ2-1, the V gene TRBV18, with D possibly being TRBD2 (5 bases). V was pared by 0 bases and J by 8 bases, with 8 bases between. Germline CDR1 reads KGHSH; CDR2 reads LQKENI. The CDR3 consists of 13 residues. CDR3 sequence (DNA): TGTGCCAGCTCACCACCCGTCGGGGATGAGCAGTTCTTC. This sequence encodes CASSPPVGDEQFF.

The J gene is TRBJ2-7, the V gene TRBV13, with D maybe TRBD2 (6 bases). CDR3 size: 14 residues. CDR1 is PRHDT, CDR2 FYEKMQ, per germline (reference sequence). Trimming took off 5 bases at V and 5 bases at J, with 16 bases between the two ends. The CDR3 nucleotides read TGTGCCAGCAGCCCGGGACTGGGGGAGAACGAGCAGTACTTC. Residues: CASSPGLGENEQYF.

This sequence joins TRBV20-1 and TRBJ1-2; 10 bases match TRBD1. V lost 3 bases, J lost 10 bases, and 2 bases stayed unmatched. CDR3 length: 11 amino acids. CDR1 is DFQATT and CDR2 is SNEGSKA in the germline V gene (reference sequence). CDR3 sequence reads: CSASGTGVYTF. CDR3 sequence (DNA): TGCAGTGCTAGTGGGACAGGGGTCTACACCTTC.

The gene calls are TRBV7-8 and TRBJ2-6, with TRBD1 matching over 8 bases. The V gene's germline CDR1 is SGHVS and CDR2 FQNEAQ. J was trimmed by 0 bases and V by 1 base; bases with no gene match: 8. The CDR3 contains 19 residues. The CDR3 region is CASSLDPGTGRSGANVLTF. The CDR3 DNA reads TGTGCCAGCAGCTTAGACCCAGGGACAGGACGCTCTGGGGCCAACGTCCTGACTTTC.

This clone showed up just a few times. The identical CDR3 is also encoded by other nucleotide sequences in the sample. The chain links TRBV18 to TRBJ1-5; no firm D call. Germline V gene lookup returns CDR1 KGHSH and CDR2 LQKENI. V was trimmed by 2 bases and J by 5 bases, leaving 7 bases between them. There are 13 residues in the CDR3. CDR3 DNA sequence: TGTGCCAGCTCACCAGGGAGGGATCAGCCCCAGCATTTT. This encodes CASSPGRDQPQHF.

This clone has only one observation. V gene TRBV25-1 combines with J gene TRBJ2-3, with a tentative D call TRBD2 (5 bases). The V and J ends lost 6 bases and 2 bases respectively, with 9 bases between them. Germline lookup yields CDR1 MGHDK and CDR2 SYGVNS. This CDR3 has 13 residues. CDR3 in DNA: TGTGCCAGCAGGAAGCGGATCACAGATACGCAGTATTTT. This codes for CASRKRITDTQYF.

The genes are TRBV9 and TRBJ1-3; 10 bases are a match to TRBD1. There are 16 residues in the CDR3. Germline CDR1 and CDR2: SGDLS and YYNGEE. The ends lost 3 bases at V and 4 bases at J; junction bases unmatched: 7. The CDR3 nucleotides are TGTGCCAGCAGCGGACAGGGGGCTCTAAGCGGAAACACCATATATTTT. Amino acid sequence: CASSGQGALSGNTIYF.

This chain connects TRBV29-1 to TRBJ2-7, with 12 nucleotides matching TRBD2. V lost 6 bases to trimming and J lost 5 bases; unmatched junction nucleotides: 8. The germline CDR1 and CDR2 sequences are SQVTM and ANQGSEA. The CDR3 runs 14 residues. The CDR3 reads CSVAKTSGSHEQYF. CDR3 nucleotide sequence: TGCAGCGTCGCGAAGACTAGCGGGAGCCACGAGCAGTACTTC.